One and the same sample provided the 9 T cell receptor beta chains below, sequenced in a study of shared T cell receptors in the human thymus. The data were produced by immunoSEQ multiplex PCR, yet TCRdb's version contains in-frame clones alone and is incomplete. The data contain some 720,000 clones, around 87% of them singletons. These data were likewise used in another study, on human thymus T cells.

Specimen: thymocytes. The receptors stem from a boy under three years old with a congenital heart defect.

The chain has TRBV27 and TRBJ2-1; 9 positions agree with TRBD2. The CDR3 extends over 16 amino acids. Germline V gives CDR1 MNHEY, CDR2 SMNVEV (reference sequence). The ends lost 3 bases at V and 6 bases at J; junction bases unmatched: 9. CDR3 DNA sequence: TGTGCCAGCAGTTTGTTGCGGGAGGGCCGCTGCAATGAGCAGTTCTTC. Residues: CASSLLREGRCNEQFF.

The V and J genes are TRBV2 and TRBJ2-7; 15 bases are shared with TRBD2. Germline lookup yields CDR1 SNHLY and CDR2 FYNNEI. With V trimmed by 4 bases and J by 7 bases, 8 bases remained unmatched. The CDR3 extends over 16 amino acids. CDR3 loop: CASSGGLAGGPVEQYF. CDR3 bases: TGTGCCAGCAGTGGTGGACTAGCGGGAGGGCCGGTGGAGCAGTACTTC.

The chain couples TRBV4-3 to TRBJ1-5; 9 bases map to TRBD1. CDR1 is LGHNA, CDR2 YSLEER, per germline. V was clipped by 0 bases and J by 7 bases; unmatched bases: 10. The CDR3 length is 17 residues. The CDR3 sequence: CASSQDRWGTGRQPQHF. As DNA, the CDR3 is TGCGCCAGCAGCCAAGATCGATGGGGGACAGGGAGGCAGCCCCAGCATTTT.

The rearrangement uses TRBV5-6 and TRBJ2-1; D may be TRBD1 (6 bases). This CDR3 has 16 residues. Looked up from germline, CDR1 is SGHDT and CDR2 is YYEEEE. V lost 5 bases to trimming and J lost 0 bases, with 15 bases between them. CDR3 DNA: TGTGCCAGCAGGGGCGCAGGGGAATCCTCCTACAATGAGCAGTTCTTC. Translating it yields CASRGAGESSYNEQFF.

The chain is built from TRBV28 and TRBJ1-5; D remains ambiguous. Germline lookup yields CDR1 MDHEN and CDR2 SYDVKM. Trimming stripped 4 bases from V and 2 bases from J, with 9 bases between. The CDR3 is 14 amino acids. The CDR3 bases are TGTGCCAGCAGTTCCCGACGGGGCAATCAGCCCCAGCATTTT. This sequence encodes CASSSRRGNQPQHF. Looking up the rest from reference TRBV28 and TRBJ1-5 gives the full variable domain: DVKVTQSSRYLVKRTGEKVFLECVQDMDHENMFWYRQDPGLGLRLIYFSYDVKMKEKGDIPEGYSVSREKKERFSLILESASTNQTSMYLCASSSRRGNQPQHFGDGTRLSIL.

This clone was detected only a few times. J is TRBJ2-3 and V is TRBV29-1; D unresolved. Germline V gene data show CDR1 as SQVTM and CDR2 as ANQGSEA. The CDR3 is 11 amino acids. Trimming stripped 5 bases from V and 4 bases from J, with 7 bases between. The CDR3 region has the DNA TGCAGCGTTCGTCAGGCAGATACGCAGTATTTT. Its translation: CSVRQADTQYF.

The chain combines TRBV5-8 with TRBJ1-5; 7 bases map to TRBD1. Germline-derived CDR1 and CDR2 are SGHTS and YDEGEE. The CDR3 length is 15 residues. The J segment lost 3 bases and the V segment lost 1 base, leaving 4 bases of the junction unmatched. The CDR3 region is CASSLKTGLNQPQHF. The CDR3 DNA reads as TGTGCCAGCAGCTTGAAGACAGGGCTCAATCAGCCCCAGCATTTT.

This chain joins TRBV6-1 and TRBJ1-4; D might be TRBD1 (6 bases). Looked up from germline, CDR1 is MNHNS and CDR2 is SASEGT. The CDR3 runs 13 residues. Trimming removed 9 bases from V and 5 bases from J, with 13 bases in between. The CDR3 DNA is TGTGCCAGTCGCGGCAGGGGCAATGAAAAACTGTTTTTT. Translated, it gives CASRGRGNEKLFF.

The chain is built from TRBV6-5 and TRBJ2-2, with D perhaps matching TRBD2 (6 bases). V lost 0 bases and J 7 bases, leaving 12 bases between the germline ends. The CDR3 runs to 15 residues. The germline V gene encodes CDR1 MNHEY and CDR2 SVGAGI. The DNA of the CDR3 is TGTGCCAGCAGTTACTCGAGACTAGGCGGCGGGGAGCTGTTTTTT. The encoded protein is CASSYSRLGGGELFF.